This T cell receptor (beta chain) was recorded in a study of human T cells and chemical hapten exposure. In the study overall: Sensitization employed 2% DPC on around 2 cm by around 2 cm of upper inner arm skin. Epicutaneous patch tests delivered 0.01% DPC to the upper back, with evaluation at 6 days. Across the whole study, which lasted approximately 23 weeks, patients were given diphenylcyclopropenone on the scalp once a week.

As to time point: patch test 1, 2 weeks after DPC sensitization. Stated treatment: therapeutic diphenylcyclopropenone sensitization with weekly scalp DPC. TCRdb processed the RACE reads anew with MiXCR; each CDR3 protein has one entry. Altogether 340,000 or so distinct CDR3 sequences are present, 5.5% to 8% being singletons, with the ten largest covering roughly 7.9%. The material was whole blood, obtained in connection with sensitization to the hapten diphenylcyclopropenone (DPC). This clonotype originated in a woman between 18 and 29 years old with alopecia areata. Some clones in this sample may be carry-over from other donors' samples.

CDR3 sequence reads: CSARAGGSQFF. DNA for the CDR3: TGCAGTGCTAGAGCGGGGGGATCGCAGTTCTTC. The chain recombines TRBV20-1 with TRBJ2-1; 7 nucleotides line up with TRBD2. Trimming at V came to 1 base and at J to 12 bases, leaving 3 bases not matched to a gene. This CDR3 is 11 amino acids long. The germline V gene has CDR1 DFQATT and CDR2 SNEGSKA (reference sequence).